This T cell receptor (beta chain) stems from a study of metastatic and nonmetastatic thyroid tumors. Whole-study context: The comparison covered peripheral blood and tumor or nodule tissue in malignant and benign thyroid patients. The study, taken as a whole, reports: Patients with malignant thyroid tumors reportedly had significantly higher TCR beta diversity than those with benign nodules, in blood and tumor.

In its sample, this clone ranks as medium-sized. Its antigen is undetermined. Every patient was untreated before thyroid surgery. Germline CDR1 and CDR2: LNHDA and SQIVND (reference sequence). The V gene end was trimmed by 5 bases and the J gene end by 4 bases; junction bases not matched to a gene: 9. This CDR3 contains 16 residues. With MiXCR, TCRdb reprocessed the PCR reads. Of some 41,000 clones listed, around 3.1% were seen once; the top ten hold 10%. The receptor was isolated from a female donor with papillary thyroid cancer or a benign thyroid nodule (not recorded which). Some clones in this sample may be carry-over from other donors' samples. Sequencing used blood. V is TRBV19 and J is TRBJ1-5; 9 nucleotides agree with TRBD1. The CDR3 protein is CASSPLDRGENQPQHF. CDR3 nucleotide sequence: TGTGCCAGTAGTCCCTTGGACAGGGGAGAAAATCAGCCCCAGCATTTT.